This TCR beta chain was profiled in a study of chemoradiotherapy in HPV16-positive cancers. Study-wide points: HPV-responsive T-cell expansion during chemoradiotherapy was linked to improved recurrence-free survival in HPV16-positive patients.

This CDR3 is 12 amino acids long. Trimming left V 7 bases short and J 5 bases short, with 11 bases between. The germline gives CDR1 LNHDA, CDR2 SQIVND (reference sequence). Of note for this clone: Its antigen is currently unknown.

TCRdb's table, derived via immunoSEQ multiplex PCR, lists solely in-frame clones and lacks some. The sample records 10,000 or so clones, about 80% being singletons. The sample was blood, taken from a patient who underwent chemoradiotherapy. J is TRBJ2-5 and V is TRBV19, with TRBD2 as a possible D gene (6 bases). This TCR came from a human donor with HPV-associated anogenital cancer. CDR3: CASTTGGETQYF. The CDR3 DNA reads TGTGCCAGTACCACAGGAGGGGAGACCCAGTACTTC.